The 28 T cell receptor beta chains below all came from one sample that was sequenced in a study of blood T cell repertoires in COVID-19. Sequenced by immunoSEQ multiplex PCR; TCRdb stores in-frame clones only, minus some. Here the sample spans around 38,000 clones, more than 75% being singletons. The source material was peripheral blood. These receptors were obtained from a man aged 65-85 years with acute or convalescent COVID-19.

The chain carries TRBV28 and TRBJ1-1; 7 bases match TRBD1. With 2 bases clipped from V and 5 bases from J, the junction kept 8 bases outside the gene matches. This CDR3 is built from 15 residues. Germline CDR1 MDHEN, CDR2 SYDVKM. The CDR3 reads CASSLRETGRTEAFF. In DNA form, the CDR3 reads TGTGCCAGCAGTTTAAGGGAGACAGGGCGAACTGAAGCTTTCTTT.

This clone was seen just once. The genes are TRBV28 and TRBJ1-5; D is unresolved. CDR1 is MDHEN, CDR2 SYDVKM, per germline. The CDR3 has 14 amino acids. Trimming cost V 8 bases and J 2 bases, with 13 bases left between them. CDR3 sequence: CASFQDFGNQPQHF. The CDR3 DNA is TGTGCCAGCTTTCAAGACTTTGGCAATCAGCCCCAGCATTTT.

This clone has a single count. The gene calls are TRBV2 and TRBJ1-2; D might be TRBD1 (6 bases). The CDR3 totals 14 residues. The V gene lost 4 bases and the J gene lost 4 bases, with 13 bases spanning the gap. Germline V lookup: CDR1 SNHLY, CDR2 FYNNEI. The CDR3 loop reads CASSVSGQSYGYTF. As DNA, the CDR3 is TGTGCCAGCAGTGTATCCGGACAGTCCTATGGCTACACCTTC.

The chain employs TRBV6-5 and TRBJ1-1; 8 bases align to TRBD1. This CDR3 spans 16 amino acids. Germline V gene sequence: CDR1 MNHEY, CDR2 SVGAGI. Trimming took 2 bases from V and 1 from J; bases not matched to a gene: 6. This CDR3 reads CASSYLGTGPNTEAFF. The CDR3 DNA is TGTGCCAGCAGTTACCTTGGGACAGGTCCGAACACTGAAGCTTTCTTT.

The genes are TRBV4-3 and TRBJ2-1, with 10 bases matching TRBD2. This CDR3 is 16 amino acids long. Germline assignment: CDR1 LGHNA and CDR2 YSLEER. Trimming cost V 4 bases and J 2 bases; bases outside gene matches: 5. This CDR3 is CASSPLAGEAYNEQFF. The CDR3 DNA follows: TGCGCCAGCAGCCCCCTAGCGGGAGAAGCCTACAATGAGCAGTTCTTC.

The V gene is TRBV11-2, the J gene TRBJ2-7; 11 bases map to TRBD2. CDR3 length: 15 amino acids. From germline, CDR1 is SGHAT and CDR2 FQNNGV. V dropped 1 base and J dropped 5; count of bases not matched to a gene: 4. CDR3 coding DNA: TGTGCCAGCAGCTTAGGGGCTAGCGGGAGGAACGAGCAGTACTTC. It specifies CASSLGASGRNEQYF.

J is TRBJ2-3 and V is TRBV5-1; D is undetermined. The CDR3 sequence is 14 residues long. Per germline, CDR1 SGHRS and CDR2 YFSETQ. V lost 0 bases and J lost 1, with 6 bases in between. The CDR3 DNA reads TGCGCCAGCAGCTTGGCCACAGGCACAGATACGCAGTATTTT. Its protein is CASSLATGTDTQYF.

This chain uses TRBV5-4 with TRBJ1-5; TRBD1 might be the D (6 bases). The V end lost 0 bases, the J end lost 11 bases, and 12 bases lay between the germline ends. The CDR3 runs to 13 residues. The germline V gene has CDR1 SGHNT and CDR2 YYREEE (reference sequence). In nucleotides, the CDR3 is TGTGCCAGCAGCTTGGACAGGGTTGGGTCCCAGCATTTT. Protein: CASSLDRVGSQHF.

This clone appeared once. This chain connects TRBV15 to TRBJ2-2, with 8 bases fitting TRBD1. V lost 9 bases and J lost 1; bases outside the gene matches: 4. CDR3 length equals 14 residues. CDR1 and CDR2 from the germline V gene are LNHNV and YYDKDF (reference sequence). The CDR3 nucleotides read TGTGCCACTATGACAGGGGTGAACACCGGGGAGCTGTTTTTT. This encodes CATMTGVNTGELFF.

The V call is TRBV10-3, the J call TRBJ2-7, with 13 bases fitting TRBD2. The trim removed 8 bases at V and 3 bases at J, leaving 7 bases unmatched. CDR3 length: 15 residues. Germline V gene data show CDR1 as ENHRY and CDR2 as SYGVKD. CDR3 residues: CAISGLAGALYEQYF. The CDR3 DNA follows: TGTGCCATCTCCGGACTAGCGGGGGCCCTCTACGAGCAGTACTTC.

This chain links TRBV28 with TRBJ1-4; D not resolved. From germline, CDR1 is MDHEN and CDR2 SYDVKM. This CDR3 region has 13 residues. Deletions cut 7 bases from V and 7 bases from J, with 13 bases between. CDR3 nucleotides: TGTGCCAGCACTTGGGGTCGGGGTGAAAAACTGTTTTTT. Its protein is CASTWGRGEKLFF.

This sequence joins TRBV29-1 and TRBJ1-4; 11 bases line up with TRBD1. Germline V CDR1 and CDR2: SQVTM, ANQGSEA. The trim removed 7 bases at V and 7 bases at J, leaving 5 bases unmatched. The CDR3 covers 13 residues. CDR3 amino acids: CSGRDRGGEKLFF. The CDR3 nucleotides read TGCAGCGGTCGGGACAGGGGGGGTGAAAAACTGTTTTTT.

The genes are TRBV19 and TRBJ1-1; a weak D match, TRBD1 (5 bases). The germline V and J ends were trimmed by 3 bases and 5 bases, with 10 bases remaining between them. This CDR3 has 13 amino acids. CDR1 LNHDA and CDR2 SQIVND come from the germline V gene (reference sequence). The CDR3 is CASSMSRVTEAFF. CDR3 DNA sequence: TGTGCCAGTAGTATGTCCAGGGTTACTGAAGCTTTCTTT. Filled out from reference TRBV19 and TRBJ1-1, the complete variable domain reads DGGITQSPKYLFRKEGQNVTLSCEQNLNHDAMYWYRQDPGQGLRLIYYSQIVNDFQKGDIAEGYSVSREKKESFPLTVTSAQKNPTAFYLCASSMSRVTEAFFGQGTRLTVV.

The rearrangement uses TRBV4-2 and TRBJ2-5; 9 bases line up with TRBD2. Germline V CDR1 and CDR2: LGHNA, YNFKEQ. The CDR3 sequence is 16 residues long. Trimming took 1 base from V and 6 from J; bases not matched to a gene: 9. The CDR3 bases are TGTGCCAGCAGCCAAGGACTAGCGGCAATGGGAAAGACCCAGTACTTC. Residues: CASSQGLAAMGKTQYF.

The chain combines TRBV5-1 with TRBJ1-1, with 11 nucleotides matching TRBD1. The CDR3 has 15 residues. The V and J ends lost 1 base and 3 bases, in that order; junction bases with no gene match: 2. Germline CDR1 reads SGHRS; CDR2 reads YFSETQ. The DNA of the CDR3 is TGCGCCAGCAGCTTGTGGGGACAGGGGGACACTGAAGCTTTCTTT. Amino acid sequence: CASSLWGQGDTEAFF.

This chain links TRBV24-1 with TRBJ2-2, with unresolved D. This CDR3 has 13 residues. Germline-derived CDR1 and CDR2 are KGHDR and SFDVKD. V was trimmed by 5 bases and J by 6 bases, leaving 9 bases between them. CDR3 sequence: CATSATTPGELFF. CDR3 sequence (DNA): TGTGCCACCAGTGCTACTACCCCCGGGGAGCTGTTTTTT.

The J gene is TRBJ1-5, the V gene TRBV2, with 7 positions matching TRBD1. The CDR3 length is 15 residues. Looked up from germline, CDR1 is SNHLY and CDR2 is FYNNEI. Trimming removed 6 bases from V and 5 bases from J; junction bases left unmatched: 10. CDR3 region: CASSAGTDSYQPQHF. CDR3 DNA sequence: TGTGCCAGCAGCGCAGGGACAGACAGCTATCAGCCCCAGCATTTT.

The J gene is TRBJ2-1, the V gene TRBV10-1; D is possibly TRBD1 (6 bases). The CDR3 runs 15 residues. The germline gives CDR1 WNHNN, CDR2 SYGVQD (reference sequence). V lost 6 bases and J lost 3, with 15 bases in between. The DNA of the CDR3 is TGCGCCAGCAGCCTCTCTGGGGGCGGCTACAATGAGCAGTTCTTC. This gives the protein CASSLSGGGYNEQFF.

The chain joins TRBV7-8 to TRBJ2-5, with a tentative D call TRBD2 (5 bases). The germline V gene has CDR1 SGHVS and CDR2 FQNEAQ. The CDR3 has 14 residues. V lost 5 bases to trimming and J lost 2 bases, with 12 bases between them. The CDR3 DNA reads as TGTGCCAGCAGCACAAGGCGGACTCAAGAGACCCAGTACTTC. Its protein product is CASSTRRTQETQYF.

The J gene is TRBJ2-5, the V gene TRBV30; D unclear. Germline CDR1 GTSNPN, CDR2 SVGIG (reference sequence). Deletions cut 0 bases from V and 14 bases from J, with 7 bases between. The CDR3 has 9 residues. The CDR3 DNA reads as TGTGCCTGGAGTGTACGGTTCTACTTC. Encoded protein: CAWSVRFYF.

This clone has only one observation. The rearrangement uses TRBV5-4 and TRBJ2-7; 13 nucleotides line up with TRBD2. The junction had 13 bases not matched to a gene; V was cut back by 4 bases and J by 9 bases. Germline CDR1 reads SGHNT; CDR2 reads YYREEE (reference sequence). The CDR3 length is 16 residues. CDR3 loop: CASSVGTSGNLDGQYF. CDR3 sequence (DNA): TGTGCCAGCAGCGTTGGGACTAGCGGGAACCTTGACGGGCAGTACTTC.

This clone occurred a few times. This chain connects TRBV7-2 to TRBJ1-5, with 8 bases aligning to TRBD1. This CDR3 comprises 15 residues. Germline CDR1 is SGHTA and CDR2 is FQGNSA. V dropped 5 bases and J dropped 2; count of bases not matched to a gene: 5. Here the CDR3 DNA reads TGTGCCAGCAGCAGCCGGACAGGGCGCAATCAGCCCCAGCATTTT. Translating it yields CASSSRTGRNQPQHF.

The gene calls are TRBV6-5 and TRBJ1-1, with D possibly being TRBD1 (5 bases). V dropped 6 bases and J dropped 5 bases, with 19 bases sitting between them. Germline V gene sequence: CDR1 MNHEY, CDR2 SVGAGI. The CDR3 is 15 amino acids. CDR3 in DNA: TGTGCCAGCAGGCAGGGATGGGAGGGAAAAACTGAAGCTTTCTTT. Translating gives CASRQGWEGKTEAFF.

The chain couples TRBV2 to TRBJ2-3; the D gene is possibly TRBD2 (6 bases). V lost 4 bases, J lost 4 bases, and 12 bases lay in between. The CDR3 totals 14 residues. CDR1 and CDR2 from the germline V gene are SNHLY and FYNNEI. CDR3 DNA sequence: TGTGCCAGCAGTGCTGGGGGGTCGGCAGATACGCAGTATTTT. The encoded protein is CASSAGGSADTQYF.

In regard to this clone: Mismatch with germline at one junction end may stem from a read error. This chain connects TRBV5-1 to TRBJ2-1; 9 bases map to TRBD2. The CDR3 spans 16 residues. CDR1 and CDR2 from the germline V gene are SGHRS and YFSETQ. The CDR3 region has the DNA TGCGCCAGCACCTTGGAGGCGGGAGGGATCTACAATGAGCAGTTCTTC. It yields the protein CASTLEAGGIYNEQFF.

This clone has only one observation. The V call is TRBV19, the J call TRBJ2-7; 8 nucleotides agree with TRBD1. The V gene's germline CDR1 is LNHDA and CDR2 SQIVND (reference sequence). The CDR3 is 12 amino acids. V gave up 3 bases and J gave up 5 bases; unmatched junction bases: 0. CDR3 coding DNA: TGTGCCAGTAGTATGGACAGGGACGAGCAGTACTTC. The encoded protein is CASSMDRDEQYF. Combining the CDR3 with reference TRBV19 and TRBJ2-7 gives the whole variable domain DGGITQSPKYLFRKEGQNVTLSCEQNLNHDAMYWYRQDPGQGLRLIYYSQIVNDFQKGDIAEGYSVSREKKESFPLTVTSAQKNPTAFYLCASSMDRDEQYFGPGTRLTVT.

This chain connects TRBV19 to TRBJ1-1, with no clear D. The CDR3 has 16 amino acids. Germline V gene data show CDR1 as LNHDA and CDR2 as SQIVND (reference sequence). With 6 bases removed from V and 1 base from J, the gap between germline ends came to 18 bases. CDR3 nucleotide sequence: TGTGCCAGTAGATCGAGAGAGGGTTCGGGGAACACTGAAGCTTTCTTT. Encoded protein: CASRSREGSGNTEAFF.

V usage is TRBV3-1 (or the pseudogene TRBV3-2) and J usage is TRBJ1-5; D gene unclear. This CDR3 comprises 15 residues. Germline assignment: CDR1 LGHDT and CDR2 YNNKEL (reference sequence). The ends were cut back, 1 base at V and 1 base at J, with 8 bases in the middle. The chain's CDR3 is CASSQVAGSNQPQHF. CDR3 nucleotides: TGTGCCAGCAGCCAAGTAGCGGGAAGCAATCAGCCCCAGCATTTT.